The entry below describes one T cell receptor beta chain. This sample was taken from a study of blood T cell repertoires in COVID-19. Across the study: Both acute and convalescent COVID-19 samples were obtained from the United States, Italy and Spain.

Seattle patients were enrolled during active infection and followed longitudinally. The CDR3 is made up of 15 amino acids. V lost 1 base to trimming and J lost 1 base, with 10 bases between them. Germline CDR1 and CDR2: MNHNS and SASEGT. The method was immunoSEQ multiplex PCR; TCRdb's version includes in-frame clones alone and lacks a portion of them. The sample includes some 230,000 clones, approximately 85% of them seen just once. The TCR originated in a woman older than 75 with COVID-19, enrolled during active disease. The sample consisted of peripheral blood. The J gene is TRBJ1-1, the V gene TRBV6-1; D is undetermined. DNA for the CDR3: TGTGCCAGCAGTGAAGGTTGGCAGCGGAACACTGAAGCTTTCTTT. Translation: CASSEGWQRNTEAFF.